This T cell receptor beta chain came from a study of blood T cells in healthy people across ages (dated by TCRdb to between 2014 and 2017). For the wider study: Template switching captured roughly one uniquely barcoded TCR beta cDNA molecule per two T cells in model experiments. Using deep sequencing normalized with unique cDNA molecular identifiers, the study measured how TCR beta repertoire diversity changes with age. Donors were grouped into four age groups: young (average 16 years), middle-aged (under 40), aged (around 60) and long-lived (approximately 81). To avoid experimental bias, donors of different ages were spread randomly across the sequencing lanes. Using the same blood draw, the study looked at two additional independent replicas of 1 million unique cDNA reads for two donors, one aged 18 to 30 and the other aged 80 or older. On the study overall, not on this receptor specifically: The long-lived group showed more naive CD4+ T cells, fewer expanded clones and increased TCR diversity than the aged group, suggesting age selection. Observed TCR beta diversity per million T cells fell roughly linearly with age, and a significant reduction was already apparent by age around 40. Observed TCR beta diversity correlated strongly with the percentage of naive T cells measured by flow cytometry. The CMV infection status of donors was not known, potentially confounding age-related changes in expanded clonotypes. Bulk unsorted PBMC profiling prevented conclusive comparison of naive and antigen-experienced compartments. Total diversity estimates from one million sequenced T cells were considered lower bounds and underestimates.

The approximately 39 donors, aged roughly 6 to 100 years, were systemically healthy Caucasian individuals from Russia. Each donor gave roughly 9.5 milliliters of peripheral blood, collected into EDTA-treated Vacutainer tubes. Ficoll-Paque density-gradient centrifugation was used to isolate PBMCs, with at least 6.5 million per sample. Total RNA, at least 5 micrograms per sample, was extracted from PBMCs with Trizol reagent. Naive CD45RAhigh/CD27high T cell percentages were measured by flow cytometry on a PBMC aliquot from every donor. The junction carries 10 bases between V and J, which are trimmed by 0 bases and 2 bases respectively. The CDR3 covers 14 residues, taking in both the cysteine and the phenylalanine. The sequence is cut down to CDR3 DNA, 42 bases in frame from base 1. According to the germline V gene (reference sequence), CDR1 reads GTSNPN and CDR2 reads SVGIG. Library method: 5' RACE. The sequencing machine was an Illumina HiSeq 2500. The second PCR ran for roughly 6 to 11 cycles and used a J-beta primer mix along with a sample-barcoded 5' primer. Each TCR beta cDNA molecule received a unique molecular identifier from a template-switch 5' adaptor carrying 12 random nucleotides. Each sample yielded at least 3 million CDR3-containing paired-end reads. First-strand cDNA synthesis was performed from all RNA using the Mint cDNA synthesis kit, with priming by a TRBC-specific oligonucleotide. Following uracil-DNA glycosylase treatment, a first 18-cycle PCR with universal primers M1SS and BC2_uni_R was performed on all cDNA. The published analysis was carried out like this. For normalization, 1 million high-quality reads were randomly selected from each sample, with every read carrying a distinct molecular identifier. Instead of being binned into consensus sequences, reads with shared molecular identifiers were discarded. CDR3 identification, clonotype clustering and error correction used MiTCR with a Q25 quality threshold and the strictest error-elimination algorithm. A nonparametric unseen species model with Euler transformation was used to estimate lower-bound total TCR beta diversity. The public sequencing data were trimmed at Q25 with fastp and processed into clonotypes with MiXCR by TCRdb, which kept only in-frame beta chains. Rows are combined by CDR3 protein, so each entry shows the most common genes and DNA. V and J calls and clone size were set by TCRdb, not the authors. The sample table contains about 680,000 distinct CDR3 sequences; only one count was recorded for about half of them. The ten most abundant clones make up about 32% of the sample.

A remark on this clonotype: Its specific antigen is unknown. Base qualities are not at hand, and no much larger clone is one base apart.

Recombination joined TRBV30 with TRBJ2-5; the best D guess is TRBD1, with 5 bases matching. This receptor was taken from an older woman in good health. Sequencing used blood. The nucleotide sequence is TGTGCCTGGAGTGTACGGCGGACACAAGAGACCCAGTACTTC. It encodes CAWSVRRTQETQYF.